This TCR beta chain was found in a study of control samples from healthy donors and cancer patients. Here immunoSEQ multiplex PCR was the method, and the copy in TCRdb shows in-frame clones only, minus some. This table holds more than 140,000 clones, roughly nine tenths found once. The sequenced material came from blood. This TCR came from a man between 18 and 29 years old in good health.

The CDR3 protein is CASSKVIIMGEYF. DNA of the CDR3: TGTGCCAGCAGCAAAGTGATAATAATGGGGGAGTACTTC. The genes are TRBV21-1 and TRBJ2-7. TRBV21-1 counts as a pseudogene. The length of the CDR3 is 13 residues.